This TCR beta chain was obtained from a study of beta chain features in type 1 diabetes. General study points: Naive, central memory and Treg TCRB repertoires appeared more alike in patients than in healthy donors. Amplification by PCR could prefer shorter templates, with the same effect in patients and controls.

Turning to this clone: Its specificity is not known.

The CDR3 totals 14 residues. V was shortened by 5 bases and J by 4 bases, with 13 bases between the two germline ends. Germline CDR1 is SEHNR and CDR2 is FQNEAQ (reference sequence). The whole isolated RNA underwent reverse transcription, so sequencing captured expressed TCRB transcripts. A few million reads, on average, came from each naive, central memory and regulatory T cell sample. Repertoires were generated with immunoSEQ multiplex PCR, while TCRdb's copy carries only in-frame clones and drops some. Of 900,000 or so clones listed, about a sixth are singletons. The authors sorted CD4+ naive, central memory, regulatory and stem cell-like memory cells via CD45RO/CCR7/CD25/CD127/CD95/CD27.

The V and J genes are TRBV7-9 and TRBJ2-3; D ambiguous. The specimen sequenced was naive CD4+ T cells from blood. The receptor comes from a young woman in good health. CDR3 amino acids: CASSPFSYSDTQYF. The CDR3 bases are TGTGCCAGCAGCCCATTTAGCTACTCAGATACGCAGTATTTT.